Below are 8 T cell receptor beta chains sequenced from a single sample in a study of blood T cell repertoires in COVID-19. Using immunoSEQ multiplex PCR, the repertoire was profiled, and TCRdb retains in-frame clones only, with some absent. The sample yields about 300,000 clones, roughly 80% seen once. Sequences were obtained from peripheral blood. These receptor sequences come from a human donor with COVID-19, enrolled during active disease. The donor label of this sample is uncertain.

This clone was seen once. The CDR3: CASSPIGEWQPQHF. For the CDR3, the DNA is TGTGCCAGCAGCCCGATAGGGGAATGGCAGCCCCAGCATTTT. The rearrangement links TRBV7-2 to TRBJ1-5; D possibly corresponds to TRBD1 (5 bases). The CDR3 totals 14 residues. The germline CDR1 and CDR2 sequences are SGHTA and FQGNSA. With 5 bases removed from V and 7 bases from J, the gap between germline ends came to 15 bases.

The chain carries TRBV3-1 (or the pseudogene TRBV3-2) and TRBJ2-3; D may be TRBD2 (7 bases). This CDR3 region has 15 residues. The germline V and J ends were trimmed by 5 bases and 4 bases, with 16 bases remaining between them. Germline CDR1 reads LGHDT; CDR2 reads YNNKEL (reference sequence). CDR3: CASSSLSGGSDTQYF. CDR3 DNA sequence: TGTGCCAGCAGCTCACTATCGGGGGGCTCAGATACGCAGTATTTT.

This clone was counted ten times or more. This chain links TRBV2 with TRBJ1-4; 9 positions match TRBD1. The CDR3 contains 15 residues. The trim removed 1 base at V and 5 bases at J, leaving 2 bases unmatched. In germline, CDR1 is SNHLY, CDR2 FYNNEI. The CDR3 here is CASSEGGQGNEKLFF. The CDR3 nucleotides are TGTGCCAGCAGTGAAGGAGGACAGGGGAATGAAAAACTGTTTTTT.

This chain joins TRBV7-8 and TRBJ2-7, with 8 bases fitting TRBD1. Germline assignment: CDR1 SGHVS and CDR2 FQNEAQ. Trimming took 1 base from V and 4 from J; bases not matched to a gene: 15. CDR3 size: 18 residues. The DNA of the CDR3 is TGTGCCAGCAGCTTAGGTCCACCGACAGGGGCCGTCGGGTACGAGCAGTACTTC. Protein product: CASSLGPPTGAVGYEQYF.

The DNA of the CDR3 is TGTGCCAGCAGCCAAGTCATTCAGGGGGATTCACCCCTCCACTTT. Translation gives CASSQVIQGDSPLHF. This chain connects TRBV3-1 (or the pseudogene TRBV3-2) to TRBJ1-6, with 7 bases aligning to TRBD1. There are 15 residues in the CDR3. Per germline, CDR1 LGHDT and CDR2 YNNKEL (reference sequence). The V gene end was trimmed by 1 base and the J gene end by 8 bases; junction bases not matched to a gene: 5.

The chain links TRBV7-2 to TRBJ2-5; 9 bases are shared with TRBD2. CDR1 and CDR2 from the germline V gene are SGHTA and FQGNSA. There are 16 residues in the CDR3. Losses at the gene ends were 5 bases for V and 5 bases for J; bases not matched to a gene: 12. In DNA form, the CDR3 reads TGTGCCAGCAGCCCTAGGGAAGCGGGAGGAATGGAGACCCAGTACTTC. This translates into CASSPREAGGMETQYF.

V usage is TRBV14 and J usage is TRBJ2-1; 10 bases align to TRBD2. V gave up 8 bases and J gave up 6 bases; unmatched junction bases: 16. Germline assignment: CDR1 SGHDN and CDR2 FVKESK. The CDR3 spans 17 residues. Here the CDR3 reads CASGPFGASGRFNEQFF. CDR3 DNA sequence: TGTGCCAGCGGCCCGTTTGGGGCTAGCGGGAGATTCAATGAGCAGTTCTTC.

This clone occurred once. The rearrangement uses TRBV27 and TRBJ1-2; D perhaps matches TRBD1 (5 bases). The V end was cut by 3 bases, the J end by 7 bases, with 15 bases between. CDR1 is MNHEY, CDR2 SMNVEV, per germline (reference sequence). The CDR3 spans 14 residues. The CDR3 here is CASSFWSGNAGYTF. In nucleotides, the CDR3 is TGTGCCAGCAGTTTTTGGTCAGGGAATGCTGGCTACACCTTC.